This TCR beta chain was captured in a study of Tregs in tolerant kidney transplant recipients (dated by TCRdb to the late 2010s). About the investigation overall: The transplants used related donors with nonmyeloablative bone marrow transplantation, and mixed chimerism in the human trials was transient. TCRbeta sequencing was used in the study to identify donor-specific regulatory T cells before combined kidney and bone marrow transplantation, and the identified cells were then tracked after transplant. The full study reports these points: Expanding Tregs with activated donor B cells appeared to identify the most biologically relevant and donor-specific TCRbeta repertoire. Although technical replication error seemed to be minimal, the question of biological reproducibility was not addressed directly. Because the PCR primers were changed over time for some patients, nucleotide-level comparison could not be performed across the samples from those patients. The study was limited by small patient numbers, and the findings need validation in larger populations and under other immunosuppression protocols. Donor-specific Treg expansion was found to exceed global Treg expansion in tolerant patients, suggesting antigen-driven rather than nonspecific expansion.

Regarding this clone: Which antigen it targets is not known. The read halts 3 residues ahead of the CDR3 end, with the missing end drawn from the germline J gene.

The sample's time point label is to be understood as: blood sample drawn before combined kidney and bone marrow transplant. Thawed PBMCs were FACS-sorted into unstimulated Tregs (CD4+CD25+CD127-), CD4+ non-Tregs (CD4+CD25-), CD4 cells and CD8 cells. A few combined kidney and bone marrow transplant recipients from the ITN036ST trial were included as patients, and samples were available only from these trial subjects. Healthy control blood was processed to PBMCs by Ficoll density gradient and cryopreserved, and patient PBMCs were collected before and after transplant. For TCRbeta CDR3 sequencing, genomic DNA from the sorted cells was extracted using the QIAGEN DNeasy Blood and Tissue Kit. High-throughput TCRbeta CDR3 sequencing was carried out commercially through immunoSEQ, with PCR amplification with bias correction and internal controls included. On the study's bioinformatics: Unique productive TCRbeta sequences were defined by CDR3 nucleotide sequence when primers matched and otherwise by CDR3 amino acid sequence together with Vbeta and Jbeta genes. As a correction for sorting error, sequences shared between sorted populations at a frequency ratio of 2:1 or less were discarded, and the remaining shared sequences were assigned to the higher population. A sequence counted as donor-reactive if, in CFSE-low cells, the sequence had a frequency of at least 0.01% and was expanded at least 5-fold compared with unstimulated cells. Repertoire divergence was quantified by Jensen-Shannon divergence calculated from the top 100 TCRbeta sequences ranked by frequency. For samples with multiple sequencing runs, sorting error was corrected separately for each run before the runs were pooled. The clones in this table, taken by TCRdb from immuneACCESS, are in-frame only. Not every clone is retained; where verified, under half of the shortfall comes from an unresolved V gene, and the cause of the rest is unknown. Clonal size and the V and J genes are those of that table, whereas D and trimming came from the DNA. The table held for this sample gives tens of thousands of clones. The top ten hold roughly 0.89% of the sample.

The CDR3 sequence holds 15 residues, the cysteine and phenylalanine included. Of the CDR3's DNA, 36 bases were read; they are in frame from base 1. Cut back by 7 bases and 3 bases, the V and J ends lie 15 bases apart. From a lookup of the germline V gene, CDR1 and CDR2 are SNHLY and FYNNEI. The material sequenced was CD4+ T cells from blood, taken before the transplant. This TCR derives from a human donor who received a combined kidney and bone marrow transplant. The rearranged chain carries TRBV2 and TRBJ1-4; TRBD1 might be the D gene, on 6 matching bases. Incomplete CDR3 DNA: TGTGCCAGCACCCTTCGTGGGGGCCCTAATGAAAAA. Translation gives CASTLRGGPNEK. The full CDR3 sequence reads CASTLRGGPNEKLFF.